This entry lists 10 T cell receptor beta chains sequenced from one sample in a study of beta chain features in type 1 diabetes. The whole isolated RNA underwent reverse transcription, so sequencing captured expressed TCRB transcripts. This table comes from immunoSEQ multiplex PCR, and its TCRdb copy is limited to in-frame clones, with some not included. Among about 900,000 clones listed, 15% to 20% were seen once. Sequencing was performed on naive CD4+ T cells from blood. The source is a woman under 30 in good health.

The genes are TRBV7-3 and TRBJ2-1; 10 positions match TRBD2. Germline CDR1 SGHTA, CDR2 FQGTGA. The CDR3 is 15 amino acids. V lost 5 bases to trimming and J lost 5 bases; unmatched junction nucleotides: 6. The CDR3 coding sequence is TGTGCCAGCAGCCCGAGCGGGAGGGCAAACAATGAGCAGTTCTTC. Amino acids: CASSPSGRANNEQFF.

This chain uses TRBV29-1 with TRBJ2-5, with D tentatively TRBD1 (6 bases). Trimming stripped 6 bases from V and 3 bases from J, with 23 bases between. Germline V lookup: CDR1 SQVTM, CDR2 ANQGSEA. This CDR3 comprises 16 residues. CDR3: CSVENRVRGSKETQYF. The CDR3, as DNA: TGCAGCGTAGAGAACAGGGTCCGGGGCAGTAAAGAGACCCAGTACTTC.

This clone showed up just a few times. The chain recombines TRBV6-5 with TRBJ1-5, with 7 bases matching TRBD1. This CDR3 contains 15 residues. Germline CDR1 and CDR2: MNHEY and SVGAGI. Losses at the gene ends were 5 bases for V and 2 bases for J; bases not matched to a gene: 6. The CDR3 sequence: CASSGRGHGNQPQHF. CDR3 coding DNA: TGTGCCAGCAGTGGGAGGGGGCATGGCAATCAGCCCCAGCATTTT.

As DNA, the CDR3 is TGTGCCAGCAGCGTCGCCGGGGGGAGGTCAGAGACCCAGTACTTC. Translating gives CASSVAGGRSETQYF. The chain links TRBV9 to TRBJ2-5; 7 nucleotides align to TRBD2. There are 15 residues in the CDR3. From germline, CDR1 is SGDLS and CDR2 YYNGEE. V trimming: 2 bases; J trimming: 4 bases; junction bases outside the gene matches: 8.

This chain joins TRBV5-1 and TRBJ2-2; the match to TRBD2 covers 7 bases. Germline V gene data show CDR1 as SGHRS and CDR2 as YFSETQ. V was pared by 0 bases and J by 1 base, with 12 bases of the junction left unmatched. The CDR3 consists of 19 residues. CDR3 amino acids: CASSLDASGTFVNTGELFF. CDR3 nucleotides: TGCGCCAGCAGCTTGGACGCTAGCGGTACCTTTGTGAACACCGGGGAGCTGTTTTTT.

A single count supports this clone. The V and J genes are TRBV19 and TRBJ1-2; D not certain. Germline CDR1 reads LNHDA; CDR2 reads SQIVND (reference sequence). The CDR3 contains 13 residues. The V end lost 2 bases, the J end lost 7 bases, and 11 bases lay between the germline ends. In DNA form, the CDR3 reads TGTGCCAGTAGTATATTCGAGGTTGGTGGCTACACCTTC. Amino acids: CASSIFEVGGYTF.

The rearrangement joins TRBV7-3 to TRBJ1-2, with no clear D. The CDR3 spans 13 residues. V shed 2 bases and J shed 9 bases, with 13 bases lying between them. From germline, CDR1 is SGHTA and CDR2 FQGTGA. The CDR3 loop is CASSLSTHNSYTF. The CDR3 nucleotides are TGTGCCAGCAGCTTATCGACTCACAATAGCTACACCTTC.

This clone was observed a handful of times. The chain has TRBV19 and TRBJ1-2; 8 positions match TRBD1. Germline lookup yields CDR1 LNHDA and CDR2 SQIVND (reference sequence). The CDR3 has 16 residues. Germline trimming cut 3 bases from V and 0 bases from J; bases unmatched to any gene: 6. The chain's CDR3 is CASSIDGTGSNYGYTF. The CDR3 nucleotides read TGTGCCAGTAGTATCGACGGGACAGGTTCTAACTATGGCTACACCTTC. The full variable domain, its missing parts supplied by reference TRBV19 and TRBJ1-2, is DGGITQSPKYLFRKEGQNVTLSCEQNLNHDAMYWYRQDPGQGLRLIYYSQIVNDFQKGDIAEGYSVSREKKESFPLTVTSAQKNPTAFYLCASSIDGTGSNYGYTFGSGTRLTVV.

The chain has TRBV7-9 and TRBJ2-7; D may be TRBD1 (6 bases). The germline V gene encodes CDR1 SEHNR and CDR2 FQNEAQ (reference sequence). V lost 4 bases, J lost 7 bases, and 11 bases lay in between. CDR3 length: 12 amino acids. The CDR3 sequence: CASSSGVFEQYF. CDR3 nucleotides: TGTGCCAGCAGCTCAGGGGTTTTTGAGCAGTACTTC.

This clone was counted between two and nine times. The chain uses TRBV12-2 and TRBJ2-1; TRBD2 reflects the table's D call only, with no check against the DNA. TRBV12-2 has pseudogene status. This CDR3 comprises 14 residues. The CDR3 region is CASRLGGGRDEQFF. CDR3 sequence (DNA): TGTGCAAGTCGCTTAGGCGGGGGACGGGATGAGCAGTTCTTC.